The entry below gives a single T cell receptor beta chain sequence along with its context. TCRdb re-called the RT-PCR reads with MiXCR, one entry per CDR3 protein. The data contain some 160,000 distinct CDR3 sequences, about 24% of them singletons. The record originates from a study of patients and donors after allogeneic stem cell transplantation. V was trimmed by 4 bases and J by 5 bases, leaving 7 bases between them. The length of the CDR3 is 12 residues. Germline CDR1 SGHTA, CDR2 FQGNSA. The sequencing input was blood, either unsorted or a sorted T cell fraction (not recorded which). This chain connects TRBV7-2 to TRBJ2-3, with no clear D. This receptor was obtained from a human donor who was either an allogeneic HSCT recipient or a stem cell or donor lymphocyte infusion donor (not recorded which). It is not recorded whose cells these are; they may come from a transplant donor. The CDR3 coding sequence is TGTGCCAGCAGCTGGAACAAAGATACGCAGTATTTT. It encodes CASSWNKDTQYF.